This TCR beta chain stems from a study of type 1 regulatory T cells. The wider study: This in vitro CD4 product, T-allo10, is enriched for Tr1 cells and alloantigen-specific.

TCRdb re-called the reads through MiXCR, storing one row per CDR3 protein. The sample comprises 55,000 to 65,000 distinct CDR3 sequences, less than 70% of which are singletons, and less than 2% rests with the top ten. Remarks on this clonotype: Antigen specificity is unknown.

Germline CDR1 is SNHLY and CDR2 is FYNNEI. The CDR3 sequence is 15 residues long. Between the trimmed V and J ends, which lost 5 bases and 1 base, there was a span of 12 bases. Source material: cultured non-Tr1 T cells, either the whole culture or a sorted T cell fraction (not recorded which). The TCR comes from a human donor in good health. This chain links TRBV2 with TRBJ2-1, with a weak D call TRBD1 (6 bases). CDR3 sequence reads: CASSPGRGSYNEQFF. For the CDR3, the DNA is TGTGCCAGCAGTCCGGGAAGGGGGTCCTACAATGAGCAGTTCTTC.